This TCR beta chain is from a study of early T cells in non-severe SARS-CoV-2 infection. General study results and limits: Clonotype matching in VDJdb favored anti-spike CD8 responses and did not capture private and CD4 specificities.

Tagging with unique molecular identifiers was applied to individual cDNA molecules. TCRdb called the 5' RACE reads again in MiXCR, with one record for every CDR3 protein. The data show 71,000 or so distinct CDR3 sequences, around 15% seen once. This clonotype was detected a few times. Antigen unknown. This CDR3 region has 16 residues. Germline V gives CDR1 SGHAT, CDR2 FQNNGV. V shed 1 base, J shed 4 bases, and the junction held 10 bases outside the gene matches. The clonotype comes from an adult who was a healthcare worker with PCR-confirmed SARS-CoV-2 infection or an uninfected control (not recorded which). This chain uses TRBV11-2 with TRBJ2-7; 7 positions match TRBD2. Sequenced material: whole blood. The CDR3 DNA reads TGTGCCAGCAGCTTAGGTGGGGCTAGCGGCTTATACGAGCAGTACTTC. Translating it yields CASSLGGASGLYEQYF.